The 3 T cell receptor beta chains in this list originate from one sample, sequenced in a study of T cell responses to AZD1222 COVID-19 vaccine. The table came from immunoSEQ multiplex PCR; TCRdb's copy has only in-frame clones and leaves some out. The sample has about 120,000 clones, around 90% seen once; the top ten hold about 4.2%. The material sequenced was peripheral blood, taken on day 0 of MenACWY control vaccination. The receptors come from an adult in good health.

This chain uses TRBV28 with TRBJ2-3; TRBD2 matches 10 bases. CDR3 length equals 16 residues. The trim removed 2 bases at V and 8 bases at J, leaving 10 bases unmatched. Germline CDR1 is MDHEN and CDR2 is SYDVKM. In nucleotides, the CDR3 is TGTGCCAGCAGTTTACCGTCTAGCGGGAGAGGGGTTACGCAGTATTTT. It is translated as CASSLPSSGRGVTQYF.

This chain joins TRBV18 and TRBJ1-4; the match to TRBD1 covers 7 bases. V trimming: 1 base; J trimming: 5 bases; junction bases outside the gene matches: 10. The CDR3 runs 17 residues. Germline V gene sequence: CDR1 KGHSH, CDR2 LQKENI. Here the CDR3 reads CASSPQLGTDKNEKLFF. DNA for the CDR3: TGTGCCAGCTCACCACAACTGGGGACAGATAAAAATGAAAAACTGTTTTTT.

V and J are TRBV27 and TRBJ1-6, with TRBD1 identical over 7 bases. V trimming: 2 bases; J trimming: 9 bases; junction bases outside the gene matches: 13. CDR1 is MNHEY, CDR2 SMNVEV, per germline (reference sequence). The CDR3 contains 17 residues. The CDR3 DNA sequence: TGTGCCAGCAGTTTACAATCCCCGGGACAGTTAGGTTCACCCCTCCACTTT. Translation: CASSLQSPGQLGSPLHF.